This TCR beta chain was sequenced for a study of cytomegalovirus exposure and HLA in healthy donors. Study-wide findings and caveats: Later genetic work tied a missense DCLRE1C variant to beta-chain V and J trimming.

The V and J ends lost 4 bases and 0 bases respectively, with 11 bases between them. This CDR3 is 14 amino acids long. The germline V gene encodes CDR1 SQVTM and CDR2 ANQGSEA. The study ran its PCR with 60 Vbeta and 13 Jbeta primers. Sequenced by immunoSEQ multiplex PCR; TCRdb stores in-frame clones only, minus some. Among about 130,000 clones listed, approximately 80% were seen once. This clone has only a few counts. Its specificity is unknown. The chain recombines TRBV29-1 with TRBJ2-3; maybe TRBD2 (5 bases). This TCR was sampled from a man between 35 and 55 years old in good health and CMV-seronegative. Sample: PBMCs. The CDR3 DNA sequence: TGCAGCGTTGGAGGGCCCTCTAGCACAGATACGCAGTATTTT. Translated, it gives CSVGGPSSTDTQYF.